Shown below are 5 T cell receptor beta chains from a single sample sequenced in a study of T cells in Graves' hyperthyroidism and ophthalmopathy. Researchers amplified the TCR beta CDR3 regions from RNA transcripts. In the first-round RT-PCR of the TCR CDR3, the HTBI primer set was used. TCRdb redid the calling of the multiplex PCR reads with MiXCR, one entry per CDR3 protein. The table has over 500,000 distinct CDR3 sequences, about 14% seen once; the top ten hold roughly 13%. The sequencing sample was made of blood. These receptors were taken from a woman between 40 and 50 years old with Graves' hyperthyroidism.

Ten or more counts support this clonotype. The chain carries TRBV7-2 and TRBJ1-1, with TRBD1 matching over 7 bases. Trimming removed 4 bases from V and 8 bases from J; junction bases left unmatched: 10. From germline, CDR1 is SGHTA and CDR2 FQGNSA. The CDR3 totals 14 residues. DNA of the CDR3: TGTGCCAGCAGCTCCGCGGGACAGAGCACCGAAGCTTTCTTT. Translated: CASSSAGQSTEAFF.

Ten or more counts support this clonotype. The J gene is TRBJ1-6, the V gene TRBV7-2, with unresolved D. Trimming stripped 1 base from V and 9 bases from J, with 13 bases between. The CDR3 runs to 15 residues. Germline CDR1 and CDR2: SGHTA and FQGNSA. This CDR3 reads CASSLVSDFSSPLHF. The DNA of the CDR3 is TGTGCCAGCAGCTTAGTCTCGGACTTTAGTTCACCCCTCCACTTT. Full variable domain (remainder filled in from reference TRBV7-2 and TRBJ1-6): GAGVSQSPSNKVTEKGKDVELRCDPISGHTALYWYRQSLGQGLEFLIYFQGNSAPDKSGLPSDRFSAERTGGSVSTLTIQRTQQEDSAVYLCASSLVSDFSSPLHFGNGTRLTVT.

With respect to this clonotype: It may be a read error: a sequence one base away is much more abundant. This chain links TRBV20-1 with TRBJ2-1, with 13 bases identical to TRBD2. Matching the DNA end better, TRBJ2-7 makes the J call doubtful. Germline V gene sequence: CDR1 DFQATT, CDR2 SNEGSKA (reference sequence). This CDR3 contains 16 residues. CDR3 sequence: CSAELAGGGAYNEQYF. Here the CDR3 DNA reads TGCAGTGCTGAACTAGCGGGAGGGGGTGCCTACAATGAGCAGTACTTC.

This clonotype was picked up many times. This chain connects TRBV2 to TRBJ2-2; the match to TRBD2 covers 13 bases. Germline V gene lookup returns CDR1 SNHLY and CDR2 FYNNEI. J was trimmed by 8 bases and V by 7 bases; bases with no gene match: 7. This CDR3 contains 15 residues. The CDR3 here is CASTRLAGGTGELFF. The CDR3, as DNA: TGTGCCAGCACCCGACTAGCGGGAGGCACTGGGGAGCTGTTTTTT. Looking up the rest from reference TRBV2 and TRBJ2-2 gives the full variable domain: EPEVTQTPSHQVTQMGQEVILRCVPISNHLYFYWYRQILGQKVEFLVSFYNNEISEKSEIFDDQFSVERPDGSNFTLKIRSTKLEDSAMYFCASTRLAGGTGELFFGEGSRLTVL.

This clonotype was recorded many times. The chain joins TRBV3-1 to TRBJ2-1; 7 bases match TRBD1. Unmatched junction bases numbered 5, after V lost 7 bases and J lost 2 bases. The CDR3 extends over 14 amino acids. Germline values: CDR1 LGHDT, CDR2 YNNKEL (reference sequence). CDR3 bases: TGTGCCAGCACCCGGGACAGAACCTACAATGAGCAGTTCTTC. This encodes CASTRDRTYNEQFF.